This T cell receptor beta chain was retrieved from a study of regulatory T cells in long-lasting Graves disease (dated by TCRdb to the early 2020s). With respect to the entire study: Persistent Graves' disease meant more than 5 years of antithyroid drug treatment with TSH receptor autoantibodies that stayed positive. The study was conducted in China and was registered as a clinical trial. On average, persistent Graves' disease patients in the clinical cohort had been on antithyroid drugs for approximately 10 years. This study used TCR sequencing and RNA sequencing of peripheral blood to compare persistent Graves' disease patients against newly diagnosed Graves' disease patients. TCR sequencing covered some 13 persistent and roughly 20 newly diagnosed Graves' disease patients, around 35 samples in total. Results the study describes overall, beyond this receptor: A larger number of public clonotypes was shared among persistent patients (around 3,000) than among newly diagnosed patients (roughly 980). The authors acknowledged the small sample size as a limitation that may reduce accuracy. Only the TCR beta chain was sequenced and analyzed. Preferential use of TRBV28, TRBJ1-2 and TRBJ2-5 was observed in persistent disease, whereas TRBV20-1 and TRBJ2-1 were favored in newly diagnosed disease. Because the primary lesion, thyroid tissue, could not be accessed, the study looked at peripheral blood alone. Persistent Graves' disease patients showed lower TCR Shannon entropy and fewer highly expanded clones than newly diagnosed patients, suggesting clonal expansion.

The intended sense of this specimen's time point label: persistent/refractory GD, antithyroid drugs over 5 years with positive TRAb. For both TCR sequencing and RNA sequencing, RNA was extracted from PBMCs in TRIzol. The diagnosis of Graves' disease was made according to American Thyroid Association guidelines. Patients were recruited from an endocrinology department in Xi'an, China. From each patient, nine milliliters of peripheral blood was collected into an EDTA anticoagulant tube. Ficoll Paque Plus density gradient separation was used to isolate PBMCs, and no further T cell sorting was performed. An Agilent 2100 Bioanalyzer and agarose gel were used to assess RNA quality, and a NanoDrop 2000 was used to measure RNA concentration. As regards this clonotype: Its antigen is unknown. Per-nucleotide qualities are absent, and no much larger clonotype sits a single base away.

The germline V gene sets CDR1 to SQVTM and CDR2 to ANQGSEA. V and J are truncated by 7 bases and 5 bases respectively, leaving an intervening sequence of 12 bases. Including cysteine and phenylalanine, the CDR3 has 11 amino acids. CDR3 DNA only is kept here, 33 bases in frame from base 1. Libraries were built with multiplex PCR. Instrument used: Illumina HiSeq 4000. TCR beta libraries were built with iRepertoire HTBI primers and Arm-PCR amplification of CDR3 regions. Gel purification was performed on PCR products prior to sequencing. Concerning the study's data processing: A total of around 59 TRBV and some 15 TRBJ segments were identified across samples and were used for gene usage analysis of CDR3 amino acid clonotypes. Filtered high-quality paired reads were merged into contigs using COPE and FqMerger. Contigs were aligned with BLAST to IMGT TRBV, TRBD and TRBJ reference genes, and CDR3 was defined per IMGT. Highly expanded clones were defined as clonotypes with a frequency above 0.1%. Repertoire diversity was measured by Shannon entropy, and V-J evenness by the Gini coefficient. A clonotype found in more than one individual was treated as public. TCRdb reworked the public reads: Q25 trimming with fastp, MiXCR clone assembly, productive beta chains retained. Here each entry gathers all rows of one CDR3 protein and keeps the most common genes and DNA. The authors' filters were not applied to this entry. This sample lists fewer than 400,000 distinct CDR3 sequences; around 20% were detected once. The ten biggest clones cover 29% of the sample.

Sequencing used peripheral blood mononuclear cells (PBMCs), obtained when the disease was refractory, from a patient treated with antithyroid drugs. This clonotype was sampled from a female donor with Graves disease. The chain joins TRBV29-1 to TRBJ2-7; the D gene cannot be resolved reliably. The CDR3 amino acid sequence is: CSARTRHEQYF. The DNA reads TGCAGCGCCCGGACGCGACACGAGCAGTACTTC.